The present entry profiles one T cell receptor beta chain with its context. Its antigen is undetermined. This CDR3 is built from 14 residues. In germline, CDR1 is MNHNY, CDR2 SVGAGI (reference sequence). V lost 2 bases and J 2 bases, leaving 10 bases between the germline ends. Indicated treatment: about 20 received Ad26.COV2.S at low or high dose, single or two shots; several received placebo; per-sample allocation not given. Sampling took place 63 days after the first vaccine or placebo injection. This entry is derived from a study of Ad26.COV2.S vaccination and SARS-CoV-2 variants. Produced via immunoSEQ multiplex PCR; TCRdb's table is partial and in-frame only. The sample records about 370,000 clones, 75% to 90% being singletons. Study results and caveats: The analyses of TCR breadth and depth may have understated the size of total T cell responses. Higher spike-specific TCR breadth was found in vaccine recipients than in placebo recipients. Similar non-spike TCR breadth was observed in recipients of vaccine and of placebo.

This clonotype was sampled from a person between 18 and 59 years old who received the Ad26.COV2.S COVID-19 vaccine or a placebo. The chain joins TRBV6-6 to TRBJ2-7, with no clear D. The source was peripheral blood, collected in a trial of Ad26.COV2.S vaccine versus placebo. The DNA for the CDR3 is TGTGCCAGCAGTTACGGGGAAGAGGCCTACGAGCAGTACTTC. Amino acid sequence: CASSYGEEAYEQYF.